This is a list of T cell receptor beta chains from one sample in a study of shared clonotypes between healthy human individuals. Some clones are missing from TCRdb's copy, which holds only in-frame ones; the method was immunoSEQ multiplex PCR. This sample yields 1.5 million to 2.5 million clones, of which 85% to 95% are seen a single time; 1% to 1.5% belongs to the top ten. Sequencing was done on a sample of naive CD8+ T cells sorted from blood. These receptors were collected from a man aged 18 to 29 in good health. The CDR3 runs from the conserved cysteine through the conserved F or W. A D gene is named only where the DNA matches it firmly. Expanded clones get a size class; other rows say once, few or many, or leave the size out.

clone_size: -; d_call: TRBD1; cdr3_length: 14; j_call: TRBJ1-5; v_call: TRBV2; cdr3_nt: TGTGCCAGCAGTGGATTACAGGGGAATCAGCCCCAGCATTTT; cdr3_aa: CASSGLQGNQPQHF
clone_size: -; d_call: -; cdr3_length: 17; j_call: TRBJ1-6; v_call: TRBV15; cdr3_nt: TGTGCCACCAGCAGAGATTTGACGGACTCCTATAATTCACCCCTCCACTTT; cdr3_aa: CATSRDLTDSYNSPLHF
clone_size: -; d_call: TRBD1; cdr3_length: 15; j_call: TRBJ2-7; v_call: TRBV4-3; cdr3_nt: TGCGCCAGCAGCCAAACCGGGACAGGGGCTTACGAGCAGTACTTC; cdr3_aa: CASSQTGTGAYEQYF
clone_size: once; d_call: -; cdr3_length: 12; j_call: TRBJ2-1; v_call: TRBV18; cdr3_nt: TGTGCCAGCTCACGGGACCCAAATGAGCAGTTCTTC; cdr3_aa: CASSRDPNEQFF
clone_size: -; d_call: -; cdr3_length: 14; j_call: TRBJ2-5; v_call: TRBV30; cdr3_nt: TGTGCCTGGAGTGTGAGGGGGGGCCAAGAGACCCAGTACTTC; cdr3_aa: CAWSVRGGQETQYF
clone_size: -; d_call: -; cdr3_length: 16; j_call: TRBJ2-2; v_call: TRBV6-5; cdr3_nt: TGTGCCAGCAGTCACTATGACTCCTTATATACCGGGGAGCTGTTTTTT; cdr3_aa: CASSHYDSLYTGELFF
clone_size: -; d_call: -; cdr3_length: 14; j_call: TRBJ2-7; v_call: TRBV6-5; cdr3_nt: TGTGCCAGCAGTTACTCAGGGGAGGCCTACGAGCAGTACTTC; cdr3_aa: CASSYSGEAYEQYF
clone_size: -; d_call: TRBD2; cdr3_length: 15; j_call: TRBJ2-3; v_call: TRBV7-9; cdr3_nt: TGTGCCAGCAGCCTGGGACTAGCGGGGGGCGATACGCAGTATTTT; cdr3_aa: CASSLGLAGGDTQYF
clone_size: -; d_call: TRBD1; cdr3_length: 15; j_call: TRBJ2-1; v_call: TRBV4-2; cdr3_nt: TGTGCCAGCAGCCAAGAGCAGGGACAGGGTTTTGAGCAGTTCTTC; cdr3_aa: CASSQEQGQGFEQFF
clone_size: -; d_call: -; cdr3_length: 12; j_call: TRBJ2-7; v_call: TRBV9; cdr3_nt: TGTGCCAGCAGTCTCCCCGGCGACGAGCAGTACTTC; cdr3_aa: CASSLPGDEQYF
clone_size: -; d_call: TRBD2; cdr3_length: 15; j_call: TRBJ2-7; v_call: TRBV5-4; cdr3_nt: TGTGCCAGCAGCTTGACTAGCGGGTTCCAGCACGAGCAGTACTTC; cdr3_aa: CASSLTSGFQHEQYF
clone_size: -; d_call: -; cdr3_length: 14; j_call: TRBJ2-1; v_call: TRBV4-2; cdr3_nt: TGTGCCAGCAGCCAAGAGTTAGGCCCGAATGAGCAGTTCTTC; cdr3_aa: CASSQELGPNEQFF
clone_size: -; d_call: -; cdr3_length: 13; j_call: TRBJ1-6; v_call: TRBV19; cdr3_nt: TGTGCCAGTAGTTCCACCGGGTCGCTCACCCTCCACTTT; cdr3_aa: CASSSTGSLTLHF
clone_size: few; d_call: -; cdr3_length: 15; j_call: TRBJ1-5; v_call: TRBV9; cdr3_nt: TGTGCCAGCAGCCCAGGCGGGGGGGCCGATCAGCCCCAGCATTTT; cdr3_aa: CASSPGGGADQPQHF
clone_size: once; d_call: -; cdr3_length: 18; j_call: TRBJ2-5; v_call: TRBV4-1; cdr3_nt: TGCGCCAGCAGCCAAGAAAGTCCCGGAGAGGGCGTCCAAGAGACCCAGTACTTC; cdr3_aa: CASSQESPGEGVQETQYF
clone_size: once; d_call: TRBD1; cdr3_length: 16; j_call: TRBJ2-5; v_call: TRBV7-9; cdr3_nt: TGTGCCAGCAGCTTATGGACAGGGGCGTACCAAGAGACCCAGTACTTC; cdr3_aa: CASSLWTGAYQETQYF
clone_size: -; d_call: TRBD1; cdr3_length: 16; j_call: TRBJ1-5; v_call: TRBV7-3; cdr3_nt: TGTGCCAGCAGCTGCCTCCGGGACAGGGTCAATCAGCCCCAGCATTTT; cdr3_aa: CASSCLRDRVNQPQHF
clone_size: -; d_call: TRBD1; cdr3_length: 16; j_call: TRBJ2-7; v_call: TRBV19; cdr3_nt: TGTGCCAGTAGTGCCCGACAGGGGCACTTTTCCTACGAGCAGTACTTC; cdr3_aa: CASSARQGHFSYEQYF
clone_size: few; d_call: -; cdr3_length: 12; j_call: TRBJ1-2; v_call: TRBV7-8; cdr3_nt: TGTGCCAGCAGCTTAGATACAAATGGCTACACCTTC; cdr3_aa: CASSLDTNGYTF
clone_size: -; d_call: TRBD2; cdr3_length: 16; j_call: TRBJ2-7; v_call: TRBV5-5; cdr3_nt: TGTGCCAGCAGCTTGGAACTAGCGGGAGGGCCCTACGAGCAGTACTTC; cdr3_aa: CASSLELAGGPYEQYF
clone_size: -; d_call: TRBD2; cdr3_length: 15; j_call: TRBJ2-1; v_call: TRBV9; cdr3_nt: TGTGCCAGCACCCTAGCGGGGGCCCCCTACAATGAGCAGTTCTTC; cdr3_aa: CASTLAGAPYNEQFF
clone_size: once; d_call: TRBD2; cdr3_length: 15; j_call: TRBJ2-1; v_call: TRBV15; cdr3_nt: TGTGCCACCAGCACCTGGACTAGCGGGAGTCATGAGCAGTTCTTC; cdr3_aa: CATSTWTSGSHEQFF
clone_size: -; d_call: -; cdr3_length: 15; j_call: TRBJ2-2; v_call: TRBV6-1; cdr3_nt: TGTGCCAGCAGTGAAGTCGGGTGGGACACCGGGGAGCTGTTTTTT; cdr3_aa: CASSEVGWDTGELFF
clone_size: -; d_call: -; cdr3_length: 16; j_call: TRBJ1-5; v_call: TRBV7-6; cdr3_nt: TGTGCCAGCAGCTTAGGTACGGCGGAGATCAATCAGCCCCAGCATTTT; cdr3_aa: CASSLGTAEINQPQHF
clone_size: -; d_call: TRBD1; cdr3_length: 15; j_call: TRBJ1-2; v_call: TRBV7-9; cdr3_nt: TGTGCCAGCAGCGAATCCGGGACAGAGACCGATGGCTACACCTTC; cdr3_aa: CASSESGTETDGYTF
clone_size: -; d_call: TRBD2; cdr3_length: 16; j_call: TRBJ2-1; v_call: TRBV13; cdr3_nt: TGTGCCAGCAGCTTTACTAGCGGGAGGGAATACAATGAGCAGTTCTTC; cdr3_aa: CASSFTSGREYNEQFF
clone_size: -; d_call: -; cdr3_length: 13; j_call: TRBJ2-1; v_call: TRBV10-1; cdr3_nt: TGCGCCAGCAGTGAGTGGGAGCAGGGGGGGCAGTTCTTC; cdr3_aa: CASSEWEQGGQFF
clone_size: -; d_call: -; cdr3_length: 14; j_call: TRBJ1-1; v_call: TRBV5-1; cdr3_nt: TGCGCCAGCAGCTTGGCCTGGACGTACACTGAAGCTTTCTTT; cdr3_aa: CASSLAWTYTEAFF
clone_size: -; d_call: -; cdr3_length: 15; j_call: TRBJ2-1; v_call: TRBV15; cdr3_nt: TGTGCCACCAGCAGAGACCGACTTGGCGGGGATGAGCAGTTCTTC; cdr3_aa: CATSRDRLGGDEQFF
clone_size: -; d_call: TRBD2; cdr3_length: 16; j_call: TRBJ2-1; v_call: TRBV13; cdr3_nt: TGTGCCAGCAGCCTGGGACTAGCGGGCACTTACAATGAGCAGTTCTTC; cdr3_aa: CASSLGLAGTYNEQFF
clone_size: -; d_call: -; cdr3_length: 15; j_call: TRBJ2-7; v_call: TRBV21-1; cdr3_nt: TGTGCCAGCAGCAAGTTTTTTACAGGCCTCTACGAGCAGTACTTC; cdr3_aa: CASSKFFTGLYEQYF
clone_size: -; d_call: TRBD2; cdr3_length: 15; j_call: TRBJ2-2; v_call: TRBV7-2; cdr3_nt: TGTGCCAGCAGCTCCCTAGCGGAACTCACCGGGGAGCTGTTTTTT; cdr3_aa: CASSSLAELTGELFF
clone_size: -; d_call: -; cdr3_length: 14; j_call: TRBJ1-2; v_call: TRBV4-1; cdr3_nt: TGCGCCAGCAGTCCTGAGAGGGCGAACTATGGCTACACCTTC; cdr3_aa: CASSPERANYGYTF
clone_size: -; d_call: -; cdr3_length: 15; j_call: TRBJ2-4; v_call: TRBV5-8; cdr3_nt: TGTGCCAGCAGCGACGGATGGGAGCTCGACGTCATTCAGTACTTC; cdr3_aa: CASSDGWELDVIQYF
clone_size: -; d_call: -; cdr3_length: 15; j_call: TRBJ2-3; v_call: TRBV7-9; cdr3_nt: TGTGCCAGCAGCTCCCTCTCCCGTTTAGCAGATACGCAGTATTTT; cdr3_aa: CASSSLSRLADTQYF
clone_size: -; d_call: TRBD2; cdr3_length: 15; j_call: TRBJ2-7; v_call: TRBV7-9; cdr3_nt: TGTGCCAGCAGCTTAGGAGGGACTAGCCAGTACGAGCAGTACTTC; cdr3_aa: CASSLGGTSQYEQYF
clone_size: -; d_call: TRBD1; cdr3_length: 13; j_call: TRBJ2-3; v_call: TRBV25-1; cdr3_nt: TGTGCCAGCTGGGCAGGGGGCCGAAATACGCAGTATTTT; cdr3_aa: CASWAGGRNTQYF
clone_size: -; d_call: -; cdr3_length: 13; j_call: TRBJ2-3; v_call: TRBV4-3; cdr3_nt: TGCGCCAGCAGCGCCGAGGGAGGAGATACGCAGTATTTT; cdr3_aa: CASSAEGGDTQYF
clone_size: -; d_call: TRBD1; cdr3_length: 14; j_call: TRBJ1-1; v_call: TRBV27; cdr3_nt: TGTGCCAGCAGTTCAACAGGGGCGAACACTGAAGCTTTCTTT; cdr3_aa: CASSSTGANTEAFF
clone_size: -; d_call: TRBD1; cdr3_length: 13; j_call: TRBJ2-3; v_call: TRBV2; cdr3_nt: TGTGCCAGAAGGACAGGAAATACAGATACGCAGTATTTT; cdr3_aa: CARRTGNTDTQYF
clone_size: once; d_call: -; cdr3_length: 15; j_call: TRBJ2-1; v_call: TRBV6-1; cdr3_nt: TGTGCCAGCAGCAATGGCAGGGCCTCCTACAATGAGCAGTTCTTC; cdr3_aa: CASSNGRASYNEQFF
clone_size: -; d_call: TRBD2; cdr3_length: 17; j_call: TRBJ2-7; v_call: TRBV4-1; cdr3_nt: TGCGCCAGCAGCCATTCAGCCGAGGGACTAGCGAAGTACGAGCAGTACTTC; cdr3_aa: CASSHSAEGLAKYEQYF
clone_size: -; d_call: -; cdr3_length: 15; j_call: TRBJ2-1; v_call: TRBV27; cdr3_nt: TGTGCCAGCAGTTCCCCCTTTAAAGTTGGGGGTGAGCAGTTCTTC; cdr3_aa: CASSSPFKVGGEQFF
clone_size: -; d_call: -; cdr3_length: 11; j_call: TRBJ1-2; v_call: TRBV20-1; cdr3_nt: TGCAGTGCTAGAGAGGGTTATGGCTACACCTTC; cdr3_aa: CSAREGYGYTF
clone_size: -; d_call: -; cdr3_length: 15; j_call: TRBJ2-1; v_call: TRBV30; cdr3_nt: TGTGCCTGGAGTGTAATGGAGGGACCCCTAAATGAGCAGTTCTTC; cdr3_aa: CAWSVMEGPLNEQFF
clone_size: once; d_call: TRBD2; cdr3_length: 14; j_call: TRBJ2-1; v_call: TRBV4-3; cdr3_nt: TGCGCCAGCAGCCAAGGACTAGCGGGTAATGAGCAGTTCTTC; cdr3_aa: CASSQGLAGNEQFF
clone_size: -; d_call: TRBD1; cdr3_length: 15; j_call: TRBJ2-3; v_call: TRBV30; cdr3_nt: TGTGCCTGGACCCCGGACAGGGGTAATGCAGATACGCAGTATTTT; cdr3_aa: CAWTPDRGNADTQYF
clone_size: -; d_call: -; cdr3_length: 11; j_call: TRBJ2-7; v_call: TRBV27; cdr3_nt: TGTGCCAGCTATTCAGGTTCCGAGCAGTACTTC; cdr3_aa: CASYSGSEQYF
clone_size: -; d_call: TRBD1; cdr3_length: 14; j_call: TRBJ1-1; v_call: TRBV29-1; cdr3_nt: TGCAGCGTTGAGAGTGGGACAGGGGGCCCTGAAGCTTTCTTT; cdr3_aa: CSVESGTGGPEAFF
clone_size: -; d_call: TRBD1; cdr3_length: 17; j_call: TRBJ1-5; v_call: TRBV28; cdr3_nt: TGTGCCAGCAGTTCCCTCACAGGGGGCTATAGCAATCAGCCCCAGCATTTT; cdr3_aa: CASSSLTGGYSNQPQHF
clone_size: -; d_call: -; cdr3_length: 13; j_call: TRBJ2-7; v_call: TRBV15; cdr3_nt: TGTGCCACCAGCAGAGCAACAGGGACCGAGCAGTACTTC; cdr3_aa: CATSRATGTEQYF
clone_size: -; d_call: TRBD1; cdr3_length: 14; j_call: TRBJ2-5; v_call: TRBV9; cdr3_nt: TGTGCCAGCAGCGTGACCGGGACAGAAGAGACCCAGTACTTC; cdr3_aa: CASSVTGTEETQYF
clone_size: -; d_call: -; cdr3_length: 15; j_call: TRBJ2-3; v_call: TRBV9; cdr3_nt: TGTGCCAGCAGCGTGGACTACCCAAGCACAGATACGCAGTATTTT; cdr3_aa: CASSVDYPSTDTQYF
clone_size: -; d_call: TRBD2; cdr3_length: 17; j_call: TRBJ2-2; v_call: TRBV27; cdr3_nt: TGTGCCAGCAGGGCAGGTACCAGCGGGATCGTTACCGGGGAGCTGTTTTTT; cdr3_aa: CASRAGTSGIVTGELFF
clone_size: -; d_call: -; cdr3_length: 13; j_call: TRBJ1-1; v_call: TRBV15; cdr3_nt: TGTGCCACCAGCAGAGTATACGTGCCTGAAGCTTTCTTT; cdr3_aa: CATSRVYVPEAFF
clone_size: -; d_call: TRBD1; cdr3_length: 16; j_call: TRBJ2-3; v_call: TRBV9; cdr3_nt: TGTGCCAGCAGCGCCAGGACAGGGGGGATCACAGATACGCAGTATTTT; cdr3_aa: CASSARTGGITDTQYF
clone_size: -; d_call: TRBD2; cdr3_length: 15; j_call: TRBJ2-3; v_call: TRBV5-6; cdr3_nt: TGTGCCAGCAGCTTGCGGGAGGAGATCACAGATACGCAGTATTTT; cdr3_aa: CASSLREEITDTQYF
clone_size: -; d_call: TRBD1; cdr3_length: 13; j_call: TRBJ1-1; v_call: TRBV6-5; cdr3_nt: TGTGCCAGCAGTGGGACAGGGGGGACTGAAGCTTTCTTT; cdr3_aa: CASSGTGGTEAFF
clone_size: -; d_call: -; cdr3_length: 16; j_call: TRBJ1-6; v_call: TRBV30; cdr3_nt: TGTGCCTGGAGTGTTGACAGCAGCTCCTATAATTCACCCCTCCACTTT; cdr3_aa: CAWSVDSSSYNSPLHF
clone_size: -; d_call: TRBD1; cdr3_length: 15; j_call: TRBJ2-7; v_call: TRBV6-5; cdr3_nt: TGTGCCAGCAGTTACGGTGTAGGGACAGCTTACGAGCAGTACTTC; cdr3_aa: CASSYGVGTAYEQYF